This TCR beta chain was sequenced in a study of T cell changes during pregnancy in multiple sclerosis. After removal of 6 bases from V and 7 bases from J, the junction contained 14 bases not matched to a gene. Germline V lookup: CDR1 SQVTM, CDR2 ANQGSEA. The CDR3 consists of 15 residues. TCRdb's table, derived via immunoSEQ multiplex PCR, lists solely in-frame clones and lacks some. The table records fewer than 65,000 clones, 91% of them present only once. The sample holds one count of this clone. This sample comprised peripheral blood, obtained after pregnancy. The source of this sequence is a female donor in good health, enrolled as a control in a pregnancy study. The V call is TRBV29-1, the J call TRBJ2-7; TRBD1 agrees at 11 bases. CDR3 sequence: CSVVTPGQGVGEQYF. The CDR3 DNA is TGCAGCGTCGTAACACCGGGACAGGGGGTAGGGGAGCAGTACTTC.